The 31 T cell receptor beta chains given below trace back to one sample, sequenced in a study of blood T cells in healthy people across ages. Using a J-beta primer mix together with a sample-barcoded 5' primer, a second PCR was run for roughly 7 to 12 cycles. TCRdb reprocessed the 5' RACE reads with MiXCR, giving one entry per CDR3 protein. The table records about 640,000 distinct CDR3 sequences, 45% to 65% of them present only once. Sequenced input: blood. The receptor source for this set is a man aged 60-69 years in good health.

V is TRBV12-3 or TRBV12-4 and J is TRBJ2-5; D unclear. Trimming removed 4 bases from V and 4 bases from J, with 13 bases in between. This CDR3 is built from 14 residues. The CDR3 DNA follows: TGTGCCAGCAGTTCCGACTCGATAGCAGAGACCCAGTACTTC. Translating it yields CASSSDSIAETQYF.

J is TRBJ1-2 and V is TRBV4-1; 8 bases line up with TRBD1. The CDR3 has 17 amino acids. CDR1 MGHRA and CDR2 YSYEKL come from the germline V gene. V trimming: 0 bases; J trimming: 2 bases; junction bases outside the gene matches: 8. The chain's CDR3 is CASSQDWGQASNYGYTF. The CDR3 nucleotides read TGCGCCAGCAGCCAAGATTGGGGACAGGCCTCAAACTATGGCTACACCTTC.

The V and J genes are TRBV4-1 and TRBJ1-4; D possibly corresponds to TRBD1 (6 bases). Germline assignment: CDR1 MGHRA and CDR2 YSYEKL. There are 15 residues in the CDR3. The V and J ends lost 1 base and 8 bases respectively, with 14 bases between them. CDR3 nucleotide sequence: TGCGCCAGCAGCCAAGGAAAGGGGGGAGAAGAAAAACTGTTTTTT. This sequence encodes CASSQGKGGEEKLFF.

The gene calls are TRBV2 and TRBJ2-1; 10 positions match TRBD2. The CDR3 runs to 15 residues. CDR1 is SNHLY and CDR2 is FYNNEI in the germline V gene. V shed 2 bases and J 6 bases; nucleotides not matched to a gene: 4. The CDR3 region is CASSEKRGGLNEQFF. Written as DNA, the CDR3 is TGTGCCAGCAGTGAAAAGCGGGGGGGCCTCAATGAGCAGTTCTTC.

This clonotype was recorded a few times. The CDR3 DNA sequence: TGCAGTGCCCCGGGACAGACCTCCTACGAGCAGTACTTC. Amino acid sequence: CSAPGQTSYEQYF. The chain couples TRBV20-1 to TRBJ2-7, with 7 bases that match TRBD1. With 6 bases clipped from V and 0 bases from J, the junction kept 5 bases outside the gene matches. CDR1 is DFQATT and CDR2 is SNEGSKA in the germline V gene (reference sequence). The CDR3 is made up of 13 amino acids.

The chain uses TRBV12-3 or TRBV12-4 and TRBJ1-1, with D maybe TRBD1 (6 bases). V was trimmed by 8 bases and J by 0 bases, leaving 10 bases between them. This CDR3 is 13 amino acids long. The CDR3 bases are TGTGCCAGCTCCAGGGGTATGAACACTGAAGCTTTCTTT. Protein: CASSRGMNTEAFF.

This clonotype was detected a few times. J is TRBJ1-5 and V is TRBV6-1; weak D call: TRBD1 (6 bases). The V gene's germline CDR1 is MNHNS and CDR2 SASEGT. V dropped 3 bases and J dropped 3 bases, with 9 bases sitting between them. The CDR3 is made up of 14 amino acids. DNA of the CDR3: TGTGCCAGCAGTGAGCAGGGGCACAATCAGCCCCAGCATTTT. Protein product: CASSEQGHNQPQHF.

The chain couples TRBV15 to TRBJ2-6; D is unclear. Trimming shortened V by 0 bases and J by 2 bases, and 5 bases separated the two germline ends. In germline, CDR1 is LNHNV, CDR2 YYDKDF (reference sequence). The CDR3 extends over 15 amino acids. The CDR3: CATSREVTGANVLTF. CDR3 DNA sequence: TGTGCCACCAGCAGAGAAGTGACTGGGGCCAACGTCCTGACTTTC.

The chain joins TRBV20-1 to TRBJ2-1, with 9 bases lining up with TRBD1. There are 14 residues in the CDR3. Germline trimming cut 3 bases from V and 7 bases from J; bases unmatched to any gene: 7. Germline CDR1 and CDR2: DFQATT and SNEGSKA (reference sequence). The CDR3 bases are TGCAGTGCTAGGGTGACAGGGGGGATAAATGAGCAGTTCTTC. Translating gives CSARVTGGINEQFF.

Turning to this clonotype: A much larger clone lies a single base off, so this may be a read error. The J gene is TRBJ2-3, the V gene TRBV12-3 or TRBV12-4; D possibly corresponds to TRBD2 (7 bases). Trimming shortened V by 5 bases and J by 5 bases, and 14 bases separated the two germline ends. This CDR3 is built from 14 residues. The CDR3 DNA reads as TGTGCCAGCAGTCTAGGGGAGGGGGGAGATACGCAGTATTTT. This gives the protein CASSLGEGGDTQYF.

This chain connects TRBV9 to TRBJ2-4; tentative D call: TRBD2 (5 bases). V was trimmed by 4 bases and J by 1 base, leaving 12 bases between them. The CDR3 spans 15 residues. CDR1 SGDLS and CDR2 YYNGEE come from the germline V gene. CDR3 region: CASSPRPGAKNIQYF. Here the CDR3 DNA reads TGTGCCAGCAGCCCTCGACCGGGGGCCAAAAACATTCAGTACTTC.

V and J are TRBV6-5 and TRBJ2-5, with 8 bases fitting TRBD1. J lost 2 bases, V lost 0 bases, and 11 bases had no gene match. The CDR3 contains 18 residues. Germline CDR1 MNHEY, CDR2 SVGAGI. The CDR3: CASSYSAGGADGQETQYF. In DNA form, the CDR3 reads TGTGCCAGCAGTTACTCCGCAGGGGGCGCAGATGGACAAGAGACCCAGTACTTC.

This chain joins TRBV6-5 and TRBJ1-2; possible D gene TRBD1, 5 bases. The V end was cut by 7 bases, the J end by 3 bases, with 15 bases between. Germline V gene data show CDR1 as MNHEY and CDR2 as SVGAGI. The CDR3 loop spans 14 amino acids. For the CDR3, the DNA is TGTGCCAGCACTTCCAGGGAAGGTGACTATGGCTACACCTTC. This sequence encodes CASTSREGDYGYTF.

The chain joins TRBV29-1 to TRBJ2-7; 7 bases align to TRBD1. The end of the DNA is better explained by TRBJ2-5, so the J call may be wrong. CDR1 is SQVTM, CDR2 ANQGSEA, per germline. The CDR3 runs to 13 residues. CDR3 residues: CSVDRPRGETQYF. DNA of the CDR3: TGCAGCGTGGACAGGCCCAGGGGGGAGACCCAGTACTTC.

This clonotype was found a few times. V is TRBV4-1 and J is TRBJ2-7; possibly TRBD1 for D (6 bases). The germline V gene has CDR1 MGHRA and CDR2 YSYEKL. CDR3 length equals 15 residues. V was clipped by 4 bases and J by 2 bases, with 15 bases between them. This chain's CDR3 is CASSPPGHSPYEQYF. The CDR3 DNA reads as TGCGCCAGCAGCCCGCCGGGACATTCCCCCTACGAGCAGTACTTC.

The chain uses TRBV9 and TRBJ1-4; 8 nucleotides agree with TRBD1. The CDR3 runs 15 residues. With 2 bases clipped from V and 3 bases from J, the junction kept 3 bases outside the gene matches. Germline V gene sequence: CDR1 SGDLS, CDR2 YYNGEE. CDR3 loop: CASSVQGASNEKLFF. The CDR3 nucleotides read TGTGCCAGCAGCGTTCAGGGGGCCTCTAATGAAAAACTGTTTTTT.

This clonotype appeared a few times. The chain combines TRBV3-1 with TRBJ2-5; D is unresolved. Trimming removed 1 base from V and 3 bases from J, with 6 bases in between. The CDR3 consists of 13 residues. Germline V gene sequence: CDR1 LGHDT, CDR2 YNNKEL (reference sequence). Here the CDR3 reads CASSQVVEETQYF. CDR3 nucleotide sequence: TGTGCCAGCAGCCAAGTGGTGGAAGAGACCCAGTACTTC.

This chain uses TRBV7-9 with TRBJ2-2; 10 nucleotides align to TRBD1. V was clipped by 4 bases and J by 0 bases; unmatched bases: 2. Germline assignment: CDR1 SEHNR and CDR2 FQNEAQ (reference sequence). There are 16 residues in the CDR3. CDR3 sequence: CASSSTGGPNTGELFF. The CDR3 bases are TGTGCCAGCAGCTCGACAGGGGGCCCGAACACCGGGGAGCTGTTTTTT.

The rearrangement links TRBV4-1 to TRBJ2-7, with 9 nucleotides matching TRBD2. The CDR3 spans 15 residues. J gave up 3 bases and V 4 bases, and 7 bases lay outside the gene matches. CDR1 is MGHRA, CDR2 YSYEKL, per germline. The CDR3 sequence is CASSPGLAGYYEQYF. CDR3 nucleotide sequence: TGCGCCAGCAGCCCGGGGCTAGCGGGATACTACGAGCAGTACTTC.

This clonotype is a singleton in its sample. The chain links TRBV7-8 to TRBJ2-7; 7 bases agree with TRBD2. The germline CDR1 and CDR2 sequences are SGHVS and FQNEAQ. Trimming cost V 5 bases and J 2 bases; bases outside gene matches: 6. This CDR3 is 14 amino acids long. The CDR3 region is CASSPDGLAYEQYF. The CDR3 DNA is TGTGCCAGCAGCCCCGACGGACTAGCCTACGAGCAGTACTTC.

V usage is TRBV11-2 and J usage is TRBJ1-2; the D gene is possibly TRBD1 (5 bases). CDR3 length: 14 amino acids. Trimming pared 2 bases from V and 6 bases from J, leaving 13 bases between. Germline lookup yields CDR1 SGHAT and CDR2 FQNNGV. The CDR3 DNA is TGTGCCAGCAGCTTATCGGCAGGGTATGATGGCTACACCTTC. Protein sequence: CASSLSAGYDGYTF.

This clonotype was counted a few times. The V and J genes are TRBV4-1 and TRBJ2-4; TRBD1 is a possible D gene (6 bases). With the DNA end fitting TRBJ2-5 better, the J assignment may be wrong. The CDR3 loop spans 17 amino acids. In germline, CDR1 is MGHRA, CDR2 YSYEKL. CDR3 region: CASSRRKEVHTGETQYF. The CDR3, as DNA: TGCGCCAGCAGCCGCAGGAAAGAGGTGCATACAGGGGAGACCCAGTACTTC.

With regard to this clonotype: Its ends do not fully match the called genes, so a read error is possible. The chain uses TRBV11-2 and TRBJ2-1; D gene ambiguous. From germline, CDR1 is SGHAT and CDR2 FQNNGV. This CDR3 contains 12 residues. DNA for the CDR3: TGTGCCTGCAGCTTGCTAGGGAATGAGCAGTTCTTC. Encoded protein: CACSLLGNEQFF.

This clonotype was seen repeatedly, ten times or more. The J gene is TRBJ2-1, the V gene TRBV29-1; TRBD1 matches 10 bases. The CDR3 covers 13 residues. Germline-derived CDR1 and CDR2 are SQVTM and ANQGSEA. V shed 4 bases, J shed 3 bases, and the junction held 0 bases outside the gene matches. The CDR3 DNA is TGCAGCGTTGGGGACAGGGGCTACAATGAGCAGTTCTTC. It encodes CSVGDRGYNEQFF.

V gene TRBV6-5 combines with J gene TRBJ2-3; D is perhaps TRBD2 (6 bases). The germline gives CDR1 MNHEY, CDR2 SVGAGI. V was shortened by 6 bases and J by 4 bases, with 14 bases between the two germline ends. The CDR3 consists of 14 residues. DNA of the CDR3: TGTGCCAGCAGGTGGCTAGCGAGAGCAGATACGCAGTATTTT. It yields the protein CASRWLARADTQYF.

The chain joins TRBV5-1 to TRBJ2-5; unclear D gene. The CDR3 contains 17 residues. Germline V gives CDR1 SGHRS, CDR2 YFSETQ. V lost 0 bases to trimming and J lost 5 bases, with 20 bases between them. The CDR3, as DNA: TGCGCCAGCAGCTTGGCCTTTGGGCGGACCACAGAGGAGACCCAGTACTTC. It specifies CASSLAFGRTTEETQYF.

The chain recombines TRBV12-3 or TRBV12-4 with TRBJ2-1, with TRBD2 matching over 7 bases. The V segment lost 3 bases and the J segment 9 bases; nucleotides outside the gene matches: 17. CDR3 length equals 17 residues. The CDR3 loop reads CASSLGGLAEGGGEQFF. The CDR3 nucleotides read TGTGCCAGCAGTTTGGGGGGTCTAGCGGAAGGAGGCGGTGAGCAGTTCTTC.

This clonotype was seen more than once but under ten times. V and J are TRBV10-3 and TRBJ2-7; D perhaps matches TRBD2 (5 bases). Trimming removed 10 bases from V and 7 bases from J, with 23 bases in between. This CDR3 has 14 amino acids. Germline loops: CDR1 ENHRY, CDR2 SYGVKD. The CDR3 bases are TGTGCCACCCTGTCTCCCGGCACAGCGGATGAGCAGTACTTC. This translates into CATLSPGTADEQYF.

J is TRBJ2-1 and V is TRBV6-2 or TRBV6-3; D uncertain. V dropped 7 bases and J dropped 6 bases, with 16 bases sitting between them. Germline V gene data show CDR1 as MNHEY and CDR2 as SVGEGT. The CDR3 totals 14 residues. CDR3 protein: CASTQDATTNEQFF. CDR3 nucleotides: TGTGCCAGCACCCAGGACGCCACTACCAATGAGCAGTTCTTC.

The rearrangement joins TRBV20-1 to TRBJ1-2; no definite D call. The CDR3 is 13 amino acids. Trimming removed 2 bases from V and 0 bases from J, with 7 bases in between. In germline, CDR1 is DFQATT, CDR2 SNEGSKA (reference sequence). CDR3 in DNA: TGCAGTGCTAGAATGGGGTCTAACTATGGCTACACCTTC. Residues: CSARMGSNYGYTF.

This clonotype was counted ten times or more. This sequence joins TRBV18 and TRBJ2-1; possibly TRBD1 for D (6 bases). The CDR3 is 13 amino acids. V lost 0 bases to trimming and J lost 8 bases, with 8 bases between them. Per the germline V gene, CDR1 is KGHSH and CDR2 is LQKENI. The DNA for the CDR3 is TGTGCCAGCTCACCACCGGGGGCGGATGAGCAGTTCTTC. Encoded protein: CASSPPGADEQFF. Supplemented by reference TRBV18 and TRBJ2-1, the full variable domain reads NAGVMQNPRHLVRRRGQEARLRCSPMKGHSHVYWYRQLPEEGLKFMVYLQKENIIDESGMPKERFSAEFPKEGPSILRIQQVVRGDSAAYFCASSPPGADEQFFGPGTRLTVL.